A selection of T cell receptor beta chains follows, all from one sample in a study of blood T cell repertoires in COVID-19. TCRdb's copy holds only in-frame clones and misses some; the assay was immunoSEQ multiplex PCR. This sample yields more than 70,000 clones, of which roughly 90% are seen a single time; roughly a sixth belongs to the top ten. Sequencing was done on a sample of peripheral blood. These receptors were taken from a woman at least 80 years old with acute or convalescent COVID-19. The CDR3 runs from the conserved cysteine through the conserved F or W. A D gene is named only where the DNA matches it firmly. The size field is filled for only some rows; it gives once, few, many or a size class.

abundance	v_gene	j_gene	d_gene	CDR3nt	CDR3aa
NA	TRBV12-3/TRBV12-4	TRBJ2-7	NA	TGTGCCAGCAGTTTCGTTCAGGGATCCGAGCAGTACTTC	CASSFVQGSEQYF
few	TRBV3-1/TRBV3-2	TRBJ1-3	TRBD1	TGTGCCAGCAGCCAAGCACAGGGGGTCCCTGGAAACACCATATATTTT	CASSQAQGVPGNTIYF
NA	TRBV25-1	TRBJ2-6	TRBD2	TGTGCCAGCAGTGCTCCCCGGGGGGGTGGGGCCAACGTCCTGACTTTC	CASSAPRGGGANVLTF
once	TRBV6-1	TRBJ1-1	NA	TGTGCCAGCAGTGATCAGGGAGGCACTGAAGCTTTCTTT	CASSDQGGTEAFF
once	TRBV5-4	TRBJ1-2	NA	TGTGCCAGCAGCCAAATGACAGGCGGCTACACCTTC	CASSQMTGGYTF
NA	TRBV6-5	TRBJ1-2	NA	TGTGCCAGCCAGAGGCGGGGGTTGGACTATGGCTACACCTTC	CASQRRGLDYGYTF
NA	TRBV2	TRBJ1-1	NA	TGTGCCAGCAGTGTCTACAGGCCGAACACTGAAGCTTTCTTT	CASSVYRPNTEAFF
NA	TRBV28	TRBJ2-7	TRBD2	TGTGCCAGCAGGGGGACTAGCGGGGGCGACCCCTACGAGCAGTACTTC	CASRGTSGGDPYEQYF
NA	TRBV30	TRBJ1-2	NA	TGTGCCTGGAGTGTACGGCGGACAGCCTCTAACTATGGCTACACCTTC	CAWSVRRTASNYGYTF
NA	TRBV6-5	TRBJ1-6	NA	TGTGCCAGCAGTTATTGGCGGGGCGGTAATTCACCCCTCTACTTT	CASSYWRGGNSPLYF
NA	TRBV6-1	TRBJ2-7	TRBD1	TGTGCCAGCAGTGAAAGGTCGACGGGGACAGGGGAAGTCTACGAGCAGTACTTC	CASSERSTGTGEVYEQYF
NA	TRBV5-1	TRBJ2-2	NA	TGCGCCAGCAGGCGCGTCGAGGAAACCGGGGAGCTGTTTTTT	CASRRVEETGELFF
NA	TRBV5-1	TRBJ2-2	TRBD1	TGCGCCAGCAGCCCGGGACAGACGAACACCGGGGAGCTGTTTTTT	CASSPGQTNTGELFF
NA	TRBV15	TRBJ2-5	NA	TGTGCCACCAGCAGCGGGGTGAGCCAGTACTTC	CATSSGVSQYF
NA	TRBV19	TRBJ1-2	NA	TGTGCCAGTAGTATAGATCGGGGGTCGCCCTTTGGCTACACCTTC	CASSIDRGSPFGYTF
NA	TRBV24-1	TRBJ2-2	NA	TGTGCCACCAGTGTGGGCGGGGCGAACACCGGGGAGCTGTTTTTT	CATSVGGANTGELFF
NA	TRBV28	TRBJ2-5	TRBD1	TGTGCCAGCAGTTTCGGACAGGGCCTGGCTGAGACCCAGTACTTC	CASSFGQGLAETQYF
NA	TRBV5-4	TRBJ1-1	NA	TGTGCCAGCAGCTTGCGACAGCGCATGAACACTGAAGCTTTCTTT	CASSLRQRMNTEAFF
NA	TRBV27	TRBJ1-5	NA	TGTGCCAGCCGCCGTAGTCCCAATCAGCCCCAGCATTTT	CASRRSPNQPQHF
NA	TRBV24-1	TRBJ2-7	TRBD1	TGTGCCACCAGTGATCGGACAGGGGGAACCTACGAGCAGTACTTC	CATSDRTGGTYEQYF
NA	TRBV15	TRBJ1-6	TRBD1	TGTGCCACCAGCAGAGTAGCAGGGGGTAGCTCCTATAATTCACCCCTCCACTTT	CATSRVAGGSSYNSPLHF
NA	TRBV9	TRBJ2-3	NA	TGTGCCAGCAGCGTAGTGGGGGGATCAGATACGCAGTATTTT	CASSVVGGSDTQYF
NA	TRBV2	TRBJ2-1	TRBD1	TGTGCCAGCAGTTCACAGGGGTTAAGCTCCTACAATGAGCAGTTCTTC	CASSSQGLSSYNEQFF
NA	TRBV5-1	TRBJ2-7	TRBD1	TGCGCCAGCCAGGACAGGTCCTACGAGCAGTACTTC	CASQDRSYEQYF
NA	TRBV6-5	TRBJ1-6	NA	TGTGCCAGCAGTTATGGGGGGAGCTATAATTCACCCCTCCACTTT	CASSYGGSYNSPLHF
NA	TRBV2	TRBJ2-2	TRBD2	TGTGCCAGCAGTCAGCGGGGGGTGACCGGGGAGCTGTTTTTT	CASSQRGVTGELFF
NA	TRBV5-1	TRBJ2-7	NA	TGCGCCAGCAGCTTGGACAGGGCCAACGAGCAGTACTTC	CASSLDRANEQYF
NA	TRBV12-3/TRBV12-4	TRBJ1-4	TRBD1	TGTGCCAGCAGTTTCAACAGGGGGGGAAAACTGTTTTTT	CASSFNRGGKLFF
NA	TRBV6-5	TRBJ2-7	NA	TGTGCCAGCAGTCGCGGACAGACAGAGCAGTACTTC	CASSRGQTEQYF
NA	TRBV9	TRBJ1-6	TRBD1	TGTGCCAGCAGCCCCCAACAGGGGAATTCACCCCTCCACTTT	CASSPQQGNSPLHF
NA	TRBV27	TRBJ1-2	NA	TGTGCCAGCAGTCGCCGCCCGGGGGTTGTCTATGGCTACACCTTC	CASSRRPGVVYGYTF
NA	TRBV5-1	TRBJ2-5	NA	TGCGCCAGCAGCTGGGGGACAAAGAAAGAGACCCAGTACTTC	CASSWGTKKETQYF
NA	TRBV27	TRBJ2-1	TRBD2	TGTGCCAGCAGTTTAGTGGGGTTTACTAGCGGGGCCTACAATGAGCAGTTCTTC	CASSLVGFTSGAYNEQFF
NA	TRBV11-2	TRBJ2-2	TRBD1	TGTGCCAGCAGAAGTTTAGGGGGCCCGAACACCGGGGAGCTGTTTTTT	CASRSLGGPNTGELFF
NA	TRBV3-1/TRBV3-2	TRBJ2-5	NA	TGTGCCAGCAGCCATACTAGCATCGAGACCCAGTACTTC	CASSHTSIETQYF
once	TRBV10-3	TRBJ1-1	NA	TGTGCCATCAGCCAATTAGGGGCAGGGGCCACTGAAGCTTTCTTT	CAISQLGAGATEAFF
NA	TRBV7-3	TRBJ2-2	NA	TGTGCCAGCAGCTTAACCCCGGGACAACGGGACCTTACCGGGGAGCTGTTTTTT	CASSLTPGQRDLTGELFF
NA	TRBV5-1	TRBJ2-7	TRBD2	TGCGCCAGCAGCTACCGCCCTAGCGGGGGGGCTTACGAGCAGTACTTC	CASSYRPSGGAYEQYF
NA	TRBV5-4	TRBJ1-3	TRBD1	TGTGCCAGCAGCTGGGGACAGGGAAGCTCTGGAAACACCATATATTTT	CASSWGQGSSGNTIYF
NA	TRBV5-1	TRBJ2-2	NA	TGCGCCAGCAGCTTGGGACTAGAGAACACCGGGGAGCTGTTTTTT	CASSLGLENTGELFF